Listed here are 18 T cell receptor beta chains from one sample, sequenced in a study of blood T cells in healthy people across ages (dated by TCRdb to 2015 to 2017). Receptors were amplified or captured by 5' RACE. Instrument on record: Illumina HiSeq 2500. The second PCR ran for about 6 to 12 cycles and used a J-beta primer mix along with a sample-barcoded 5' primer. In TCRdb, the public reads were trimmed at Q25 with fastp and aligned with MiXCR, with productive beta chains retained. Identical CDR3 proteins give one entry, which carries the most common genes and DNA. The sample has approximately 800,000 distinct CDR3 sequences on record, about 25% of them singletons. Clones ranked in the top ten supply roughly 3.8% of the sample. The data also belong to a second study, concerning T cells of mothers and their children.

Material: blood. The receptor source for this set is a boy younger than 18 in good health.

This clonotype was seen at least ten times. CDR3 amino acids: CASKPFQERGGYEQYF. CDR3 DNA sequence: TGCGCCAGCAAGCCCTTTCAGGAGCGGGGCGGTTACGAGCAGTACTTC. This rearrangement joins TRBV5-1 to TRBJ2-5; TRBD2 matches at 7 bases. The DNA end lines up better with TRBJ2-7; the J call may be wrong. Germline lookup yields CDR1 SGHRS and CDR2 YFSETQ. The CDR3 is made up of 16 amino acids.

The chain employs TRBV5-1 and TRBJ2-5; no reliable D call. CDR1 is SGHRS and CDR2 is YFSETQ in the germline V gene. Trimming pared 4 bases from V and 5 bases from J, leaving 21 bases between. CDR3 length: 16 amino acids. The CDR3 DNA reads TGCGCCAGCAGCCCCCTACCTTCGGGTGTGGGGGAGACCCAGTACTTC. Amino acid sequence: CASSPLPSGVGETQYF.

The rearrangement links TRBV29-1 to TRBJ1-2; the D is unclear. Deletions cut 3 bases from V and 8 bases from J, with 19 bases between. Germline CDR1 is SQVTM and CDR2 is ANQGSEA. The CDR3 sequence is 14 residues long. The CDR3, as DNA: TGCAGCGTTGATGAGGTCTCCCGCTCTGGGGGCTACACCTTC. It specifies CSVDEVSRSGGYTF.

This clonotype was seen only a few times. The V and J genes are TRBV5-6 and TRBJ2-5; TRBD1 matches at 7 bases. Trimming took 4 bases from V and 2 from J; bases not matched to a gene: 8. Germline CDR1 SGHDT, CDR2 YYEEEE. The CDR3 has 15 amino acids. CDR3 amino acids: CASSPAGTVQETQYF. The DNA for the CDR3 is TGTGCCAGCAGCCCGGCCGGGACAGTGCAAGAGACCCAGTACTTC.

This clonotype was counted once. J is TRBJ2-5 and V is TRBV7-2; D is unresolved. V lost 2 bases and J 5 bases, leaving 15 bases between the germline ends. There are 15 residues in the CDR3. Per the germline V gene, CDR1 is SGHTA and CDR2 is FQGNSA. The CDR3 reads CASSLTGTPVETQYF. The CDR3 coding sequence is TGTGCCAGCAGCTTAACTGGCACACCGGTTGAGACCCAGTACTTC.

This clonotype appeared a few times. This rearrangement joins TRBV29-1 to TRBJ2-5; D is possibly TRBD1 or TRBD2 (5 bases each). V gave up 7 bases and J gave up 5 bases, with 14 bases separating them. This CDR3 spans 12 amino acids. Germline V gene lookup returns CDR1 SQVTM and CDR2 ANQGSEA. CDR3 in DNA: TGCAGCGCTGGGGGTCTGAGGGAGACCCAGTACTTC. It translates to CSAGGLRETQYF.

The J gene is TRBJ2-4, the V gene TRBV7-2; TRBD1 matches at 8 bases. CDR1 SGHTA and CDR2 FQGNSA come from the germline V gene. The CDR3 sequence is 16 residues long. The V and J ends lost 2 bases and 1 base, in that order; junction bases with no gene match: 4. CDR3 nucleotide sequence: TGTGCCAGCAGCTTAATGTCAGGGGGCGCCAAAAACATTCAGTACTTC. Translating gives CASSLMSGGAKNIQYF.

This clonotype was detected a few times. V is TRBV4-1 and J is TRBJ1-4; 7 bases are shared with TRBD1. V lost 3 bases, J lost 4 bases, and 8 bases stayed unmatched. The germline V gene has CDR1 MGHRA and CDR2 YSYEKL. The CDR3 covers 16 residues. CDR3 sequence (DNA): TGCGCCAGCAGCCACGTCGGGGACAGCTATAATGAAAAACTGTTTTTT. Its translation is CASSHVGDSYNEKLFF.

Concerning this clonotype itself: Since no conserved phenylalanine or tryptophan closes the CDR3, a read error is the likely cause. The rearrangement links TRBV2 to TRBJ2-5; the D gene is possibly TRBD2 (6 bases). The CDR3 loop spans 14 amino acids. Germline lookup yields CDR1 SNHLY and CDR2 FYNNEI. V gave up 7 bases and J gave up 2 bases, with 14 bases separating them. The CDR3 DNA sequence: TGTGCCAGCACTCGGACGGGAGCGCAAGAGACCCAGTACCTC. This sequence encodes CASTRTGAQETQYL.

The gene calls are TRBV27 and TRBJ2-1, with 8 positions matching TRBD1. V lost 5 bases and J lost 6; bases outside the gene matches: 6. The CDR3 loop spans 14 amino acids. Germline assignment: CDR1 MNHEY and CDR2 SMNVEV (reference sequence). This chain's CDR3 is CASSPDRESNEQFF. Here the CDR3 DNA reads TGTGCCAGCAGTCCGGACAGGGAATCCAATGAGCAGTTCTTC.

The chain links TRBV7-9 to TRBJ2-7; TRBD1 aligns across 7 bases. The germline V gene has CDR1 SEHNR and CDR2 FQNEAQ (reference sequence). V was clipped by 0 bases and J by 5 bases; unmatched bases: 10. There are 16 residues in the CDR3. CDR3 nucleotides: TGTGCCAGCAGCTTAGCGACAGGGACCCGTTTTGACGAGCAGTACTTC. Encoded protein: CASSLATGTRFDEQYF.

The J gene is TRBJ2-7, the V gene TRBV2, with D hard to call. The V gene's germline CDR1 is SNHLY and CDR2 FYNNEI. The CDR3 has 14 residues. Trimming left V 2 bases short and J 3 bases short, with 11 bases between. The CDR3 loop reads CASSEKGLVYEQYF. The CDR3 DNA sequence: TGTGCCAGCAGTGAAAAGGGTTTGGTCTACGAGCAGTACTTC.

The chain is built from TRBV24-1 and TRBJ2-7; 8 bases are shared with TRBD1. V trimming: 4 bases; J trimming: 7 bases; junction bases outside the gene matches: 5. The V gene's germline CDR1 is KGHDR and CDR2 SFDVKD. CDR3 length: 13 amino acids. This CDR3 reads CATSDPDREEQYF. The CDR3 coding sequence is TGTGCCACCAGTGACCCGGACAGGGAAGAGCAGTACTTC.

The chain carries TRBV11-2 and TRBJ2-5, with 7 bases that match TRBD1. Looked up from germline, CDR1 is SGHAT and CDR2 is FQNNGV. CDR3 size: 15 residues. The V gene end was trimmed by 5 bases and the J gene end by 2 bases; junction bases not matched to a gene: 8. The CDR3 reads CASSRGQNLQETQYF. CDR3 nucleotides: TGTGCCAGCAGCCGGGGACAGAACCTTCAAGAGACCCAGTACTTC. Filled out from reference TRBV11-2 and TRBJ2-5, the complete variable domain reads EAGVAQSPRYKIIEKRQSVAFWCNPISGHATLYWYQQILGQGPKLLIQFQNNGVVDDSQLPKDRFSAERLKGVDSTLKIQPAKLEDSAVYLCASSRGQNLQETQYFGPGTRLLVL.

A few counts support this clonotype. The V call is TRBV19, the J call TRBJ2-1; 7 bases fit TRBD1. The CDR3 spans 19 residues. Germline CDR1 LNHDA, CDR2 SQIVND (reference sequence). J gave up 5 bases and V 3 bases, and 19 bases lay outside the gene matches. This CDR3 reads CASSIESEGAQKNDNEQFF. The CDR3 bases are TGTGCCAGTAGTATTGAATCAGAGGGGGCCCAGAAAAACGACAATGAGCAGTTCTTC.

The table lists this clonotype with a few counts. The genes are TRBV18 and TRBJ1-4; D gene unclear. The CDR3 has 15 amino acids. V lost 2 bases and J 6 bases, leaving 13 bases between the germline ends. Germline loops: CDR1 KGHSH, CDR2 LQKENI. The CDR3 sequence: CASSPFAAAYEKLFF. CDR3 DNA sequence: TGTGCCAGCTCACCATTCGCGGCAGCCTATGAAAAACTGTTTTTT.

The CDR3 nucleotides read TGCAGTGCTGAAGAAGGCCGGGGGGTTAGGAATGAGCAGTTCTTC. This sequence encodes CSAEEGRGVRNEQFF. V is TRBV20-1 and J is TRBJ2-1, with 7 bases matching TRBD2. CDR3 length: 15 amino acids. Germline CDR1 DFQATT, CDR2 SNEGSKA (reference sequence). Trimming cost V 5 bases and J 7 bases; bases outside gene matches: 14.

This clonotype was observed a few times. The rearrangement uses TRBV19 and TRBJ1-5; no clear D. The CDR3 totals 16 residues. V gave up 5 bases and J gave up 2 bases, with 16 bases separating them. CDR1 LNHDA and CDR2 SQIVND come from the germline V gene (reference sequence). The CDR3 bases are TGTGCCAGTAGTTATTTCGAGATAAGCCGCAATCAGCCCCAGCATTTT. The encoded protein is CASSYFEISRNQPQHF.